Given below is one T cell receptor (beta chain) in context. Its antigen is not identified. Losses at the gene ends were 3 bases for V and 4 bases for J; bases not matched to a gene: 18. Germline values: CDR1 SGHDT, CDR2 YYEEEE. The CDR3 is 18 amino acids. As to time point: week 35, safety follow-up. With topical imiquimod, each dose of the vaccine consisted of 300 ug of mutant IDH1 20-mer peptide. TCRdb's copy holds only in-frame clones and misses some; the assay was immunoSEQ multiplex PCR. The data contain tens of thousands of clones, about four fifths of them singletons. The sample belongs to a study of a mutant IDH1 vaccine in newly diagnosed glioma. As for the study in general: Treated patients had a mean age of 40.4 years and an approximately 62% male, 37.5% female split. Most patients had received both radiotherapy and temozolomide, the prior options being radiotherapy, temozolomide, or both. Study-wide results and caveats: Vaccine-induced responses were seen in 93.3% of patients, spanning several MHC alleles. Pseudoprogression looked unconnected to shifts in top peripheral T cell clonotypes.

The source material was PBMCs, sampled from a glioma patient whose treatment included an IDH1 peptide vaccine. This clonotype was obtained from a woman aged 40 to 50 with glioma. Some clones in this sample may be carry-over from other donors' samples. The chain links TRBV5-6 to TRBJ2-5, with 7 bases aligning to TRBD2. CDR3 in amino acids: CASSWGGFMGGTAETQYF. In nucleotides, the CDR3 is TGTGCCAGCAGCTGGGGAGGCTTTATGGGGGGGACCGCAGAGACCCAGTACTTC. Variable domain in full (rest from reference TRBV5-6 and TRBJ2-5): DAGVTQSPTHLIKTRGQQVTLRCSPKSGHDTVSWYQQALGQGPQFIFQYYEEEERQRGNFPDRFSGHQFPNYSSELNVNALLLGDSALYLCASSWGGFMGGTAETQYFGPGTRLLVL.